This T cell receptor (beta chain) was found in a study of T cell changes during pregnancy in multiple sclerosis. The germline V gene encodes CDR1 SGHTA and CDR2 FQGTGA. This CDR3 contains 17 residues. The ends were cut back, 0 bases at V and 4 bases at J, with 18 bases in the middle. Only in-frame clones appear in the TCRdb table, and some are missing; sequencing was by immunoSEQ multiplex PCR. The data show about 67,000 clones, roughly nine tenths seen once. The source was peripheral blood, collected in the first trimester of pregnancy. This chain links TRBV7-3 with TRBJ1-1; D perhaps matches TRBD1 (5 bases). The clonotype comes from a female donor with multiple sclerosis, enrolled in a pregnancy study. The CDR3 spells CASSLTLISGHITEAFF. The CDR3 bases are TGTGCCAGCAGCTTAACGTTAATCTCCGGACACATCACTGAAGCTTTCTTT.